This passage covers 2 T cell receptor beta chains from one sample sequenced in a study of T cell clonotyping in hematopoietic cell transplantation (dated by TCRdb to the early 2020s). This specimen's time point label, interpreted: recipient sample about 28 days before transplant, after cytoreduction. Library prep was done by the immunoSEQ multiplex PCR assay. TCRdb provides this immuneACCESS table in a form limited to in-frame rearrangements. Some clones are lacking; in checked studies, under half of them reflect an unresolved V gene, and why the rest are absent is not known. The sample has tens of thousands of clones on record, roughly 82% of them singletons. The leading ten clones occupy 24% of the sample. This specimen consisted of peripheral blood mononuclear cells, obtained before stem cell transplant. These receptors all come from a woman between 55 and 75 years old with acute myeloid leukemia. Some clones in this sample may be carry-over from other donors' samples.

The V and J genes are TRBV28 and TRBJ2-4, with 7 nucleotides matching TRBD1. The V gene end was trimmed by 2 bases and the J gene end by 4 bases; junction bases not matched to a gene: 2. This CDR3 has 14 residues. The germline CDR1 and CDR2 sequences are MDHEN and SYDVKM. The CDR3 DNA reads TGTGCCAGCAGTTTAGGGGACAGAAAAAACATTCAGTACTTC. It encodes CASSLGDRKNIQYF.

V and J are TRBV28 and TRBJ2-7, with D unresolved. The V end was cut by 2 bases, the J end by 2 bases, with 4 bases between. The V gene's germline CDR1 is MDHEN and CDR2 SYDVKM. There are 12 residues in the CDR3. In nucleotides, the CDR3 is TGTGCCAGCAGTTTAAGGACCTACGAGCAGTACTTC. This translates into CASSLRTYEQYF. Together with reference TRBV28 and TRBJ2-7, the CDR3 gives the full variable domain: DVKVTQSSRYLVKRTGEKVFLECVQDMDHENMFWYRQDPGLGLRLIYFSYDVKMKEKGDIPEGYSVSREKKERFSLILESASTNQTSMYLCASSLRTYEQYFGPGTRLTVT.